This TCR beta chain was observed in a study of beta chain features in type 1 diabetes (dated by TCRdb to between 2017 and 2018). Turning to the overall study: Mean age, gender distribution, total cell number and subset yield were not different between patients and healthy donors. A total of some 100,000,000 sorted cells were examined across all samples, and a strong correlation was observed between cell number per subset and RNA yield. The study compared the TCRB repertoires of sorted circulating CD4+ T cell subsets in recently diagnosed type 1 diabetes patients with those in matched healthy donors. Naive and central memory subsets were obtained from all 30 or so donors, but regulatory and stem cell-like memory subsets were isolated from only 8 patients and roughly eight healthy donors. What the study reported, not specific to this receptor: Only small numbers of individuals were included in the HLA sub-analyses, which left unresolved whether HLA type had any influence on TCRB rearrangement. A moderate but significant shortening of TCRB CDR3 length was observed in type 1 diabetes patients in all four CD4+ subsets. Naive, central memory and regulatory TCRB repertoires appeared to be more similar among patients than among healthy donors. Because cDNA rather than genomic DNA was sequenced, highly expressing activated cells could have been over-represented, although no difference in activation and CD3 levels was found between groups. PCR might favor shorter templates, but patient and control samples were amplified and corrected together, so any skew would affect both groups equally. Patients with type 1 diabetes made fewer insertions and deleted more nucleotides at VDJ recombination sites, implying thymic rearrangement abnormalities.

CDR1 MDHEN and CDR2 SYDVKM are derived from the germline V gene. Compared with germline, V lacks 5 bases and J lacks 3 bases; bases without a gene match: 5. From the cysteine through the phenylalanine, the CDR3 covers 16 amino acids. Of all the DNA, just the CDR3 is kept, 48 bases in frame from base 1. As for this clone: It lacks a known antigen. The record has no base qualities; no much larger clone is one base away.

All of the isolated RNA was reverse transcribed with the High Capacity cDNA Reverse Transcription Kit, so expressed TCRB transcripts were sequenced. Deep immunoSEQ sequencing was performed on naive, central memory and regulatory T cell samples, with an average of approximately 4 million total reads per sample. Sorted cells were lysed in RLT buffer and RNA was extracted with DNase-treated RNeasy Micro or Mini kits, depending on cell number. Each cell subset was processed on its own to prevent cross-contamination, while patient and healthy donor samples were processed together. Using the immunoSEQ multiplex PCR, TCRB sequences were amplified from cDNA into 87-bp fragments spanning the CDR3 region. The amplicons were sequenced using the Illumina HiSeq platform. The study's processing was this. PCR bias was computationally corrected using synthetic template baselines, reads within Hamming distance 2 were collapsed, and singletons that could not be merged were discarded. Reads were aligned against IMGT to assign V, D and J genes, CDR3 length and insertions or deletions at six rearrangement sites. Within each subset, clonotype counts were normalized to the number of sorted cells before true diversity and Gini coefficients were calculated with the tcR R package. The overlap coefficient, calculated on TCRB nucleotide sequences, was used to quantify repertoire sharing. Out-of-frame TCRB sequences from naive cells were analyzed to stand in for the pre-selection repertoire. Drawn from immuneACCESS, this table holds only the in-frame rearrangements with V and J called that TCRdb kept. Clones are partly lost; checked studies trace under half to an unresolved V gene and leave the rest unexplained. That table is the source of V, J and clone size, and D and trimming were worked out from the DNA. For this sample the table gives about 620,000 clones, of which 15% to 18% were detected only once. The leading ten clones occupy more than 0.08% of the sample.

A single peripheral blood draw of about 116 mL on average was collected from each donor into heparinised tubes. Using a panel that included CD45RO, CCR7, CD25, CD127, CD95 and CD27, naive, central memory, regulatory and stem cell-like memory CD4+ T cells were sorted on a BD FACSAria II. A purity above 98% was achieved for all sorted populations. PBMCs were separated immediately by Lymphoprep density gradient centrifugation and were stained directly, without being cultured. So that batch effects would be minimized, each experiment stained and sorted samples in pairs, pairing one healthy donor with one patient.

The clonotype was recovered from a man between 18 and 35 years old in good health. The sequencing sample was made of naive CD4+ T cells from blood. The cell subset or site label on this specimen signifies: true naive CD4+ T cells. The rearrangement combines TRBV28 with TRBJ2-4; 12 bases in the junction line up with TRBD2. In nucleotide form, the sequence is TGTGCCAGCAGTCAACTAGCGGGGGGTATCAAAAACATTCAGTACTTC. It encodes CASSQLAGGIKNIQYF.